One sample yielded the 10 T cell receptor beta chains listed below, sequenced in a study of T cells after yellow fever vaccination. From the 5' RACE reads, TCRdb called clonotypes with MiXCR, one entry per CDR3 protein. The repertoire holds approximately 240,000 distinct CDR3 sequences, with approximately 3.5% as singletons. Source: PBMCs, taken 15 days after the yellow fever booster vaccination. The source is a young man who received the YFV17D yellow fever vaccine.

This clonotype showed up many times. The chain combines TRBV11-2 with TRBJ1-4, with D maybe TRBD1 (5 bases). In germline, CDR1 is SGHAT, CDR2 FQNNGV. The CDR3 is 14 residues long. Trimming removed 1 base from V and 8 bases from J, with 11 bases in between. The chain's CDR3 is CASSLGGYWEKLFF. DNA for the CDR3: TGTGCCAGCAGCTTAGGGGGGTATTGGGAAAAACTGTTTTTT. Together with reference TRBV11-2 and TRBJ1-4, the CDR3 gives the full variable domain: EAGVAQSPRYKIIEKRQSVAFWCNPISGHATLYWYQQILGQGPKLLIQFQNNGVVDDSQLPKDRFSAERLKGVDSTLKIQPAKLEDSAVYLCASSLGGYWEKLFFGSGTQLSVL.

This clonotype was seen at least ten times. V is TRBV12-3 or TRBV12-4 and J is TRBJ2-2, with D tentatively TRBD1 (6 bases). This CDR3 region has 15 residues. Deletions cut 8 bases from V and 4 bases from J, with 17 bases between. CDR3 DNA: TGTGCCAGCTTGGGTCACAGGGCTGCCACCGGGGAGCTGTTTTTT. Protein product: CASLGHRAATGELFF.

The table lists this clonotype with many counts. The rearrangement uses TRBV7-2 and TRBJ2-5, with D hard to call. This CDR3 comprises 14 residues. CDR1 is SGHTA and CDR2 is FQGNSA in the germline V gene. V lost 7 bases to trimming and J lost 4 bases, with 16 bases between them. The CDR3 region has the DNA TGTGCCAGCACGCTGCTGGGGTCGCGAGAGACCCAGTACTTC. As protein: CASTLLGSRETQYF.

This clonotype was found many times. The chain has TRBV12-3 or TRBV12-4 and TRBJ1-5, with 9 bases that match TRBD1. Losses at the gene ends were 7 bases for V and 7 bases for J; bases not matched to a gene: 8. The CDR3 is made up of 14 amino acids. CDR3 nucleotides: TGTGCCAGCACCCTTACAGGGGGCGTACAGCCCCAGCATTTT. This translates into CASTLTGGVQPQHF.

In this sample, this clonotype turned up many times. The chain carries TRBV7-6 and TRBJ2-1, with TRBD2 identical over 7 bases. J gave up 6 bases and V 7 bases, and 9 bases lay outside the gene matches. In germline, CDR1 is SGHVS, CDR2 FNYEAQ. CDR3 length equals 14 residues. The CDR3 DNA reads TGTGCCAGCACCACCCCCGGACTAGTCAATGAGCAGTTCTTC. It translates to CASTTPGLVNEQFF.

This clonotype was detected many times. CDR3 amino acids: CASSIGDWGTDTQYF. CDR3 DNA sequence: TGCGCCAGCAGCATCGGGGATTGGGGGACAGATACGCAGTATTTT. The genes are TRBV5-1 and TRBJ2-3, with D possibly called TRBD1 or TRBD2 (5 bases each). The CDR3 contains 15 residues. V was cut by 4 bases and J by 3 bases, with 15 bases left in between. CDR1 and CDR2 (germline): SGHRS, YFSETQ. The full variable domain, rest sourced from reference TRBV5-1 and TRBJ2-3, is KAGVTQTPRYLIKTRGQQVTLSCSPISGHRSVSWYQQTPGQGLQFLFEYFSETQRNKGNFPGRFSGRQFSNSRSEMNVSTLELGDSALYLCASSIGDWGTDTQYFGPGTRLTVL.

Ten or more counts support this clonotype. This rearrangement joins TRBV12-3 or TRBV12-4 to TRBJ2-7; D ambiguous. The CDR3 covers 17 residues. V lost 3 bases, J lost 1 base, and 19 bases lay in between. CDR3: CASSFLDLTVTSYEQYF. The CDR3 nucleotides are TGTGCCAGCAGTTTCCTGGACCTTACTGTAACGTCCTACGAGCAGTACTTC.

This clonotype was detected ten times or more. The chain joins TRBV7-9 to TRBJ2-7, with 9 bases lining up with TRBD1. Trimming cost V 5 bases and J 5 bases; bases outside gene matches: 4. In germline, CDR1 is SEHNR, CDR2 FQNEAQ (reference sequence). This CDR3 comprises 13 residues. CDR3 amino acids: CASSAGTGNEQYF. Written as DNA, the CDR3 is TGTGCCAGCAGCGCCGGGACAGGGAACGAGCAGTACTTC.

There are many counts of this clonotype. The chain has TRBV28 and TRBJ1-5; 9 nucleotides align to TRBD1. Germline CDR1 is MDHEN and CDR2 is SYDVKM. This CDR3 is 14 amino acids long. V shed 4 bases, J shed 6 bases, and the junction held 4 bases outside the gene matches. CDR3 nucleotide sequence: TGTGCCAGCAGTTCGGACAGGGGCGTTCAGCCCCAGCATTTT. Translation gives CASSSDRGVQPQHF.

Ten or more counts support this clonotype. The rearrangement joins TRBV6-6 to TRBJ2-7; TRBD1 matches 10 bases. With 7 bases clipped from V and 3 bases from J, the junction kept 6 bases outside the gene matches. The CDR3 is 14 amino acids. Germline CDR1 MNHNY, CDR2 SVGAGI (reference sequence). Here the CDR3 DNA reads TGTGCCAGCATCCCCGGGACAGGGGTCTACGAGCAGTACTTC. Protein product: CASIPGTGVYEQYF.